This TCR beta chain was recovered during a study of blood T cell repertoires in COVID-19. V was clipped by 6 bases and J by 5 bases; unmatched bases: 6. The CDR3 has 14 amino acids. Germline CDR1 SNHLY, CDR2 FYNNEI. This table comes from immunoSEQ multiplex PCR, and its TCRdb copy is limited to in-frame clones, with some not included. Here the sample spans tens of thousands of clones, around 70% being singletons. This clone was found once. This receptor was obtained from a woman at least 80 years old with acute or convalescent COVID-19. Sequencing used peripheral blood. The V call is TRBV2, the J call TRBJ1-5; TRBD1 matches 8 bases. The CDR3: CASSKDRGYQPQHF. In DNA form, the CDR3 reads TGTGCCAGCAGCAAAGACAGGGGCTATCAGCCCCAGCATTTT.